The 11 T cell receptor beta chains listed next were all sequenced from one sample in a study of blood T cell repertoires in COVID-19. Assay: immunoSEQ multiplex PCR; the TCRdb copy retains only in-frame clones and omits some. The data hold 200,000 to 250,000 clones, with less than 85% observed a single time. Sequences were obtained from peripheral blood. The receptors stem from a woman of 80 years or more with COVID-19, enrolled during active disease.

This clone was picked up one time. The sample holds other DNA sequences that translate to the same CDR3. V usage is TRBV11-2 and J usage is TRBJ2-2; D is undetermined. The CDR3 covers 13 residues. Germline V gene lookup returns CDR1 SGHAT and CDR2 FQNNGV. Trimming removed 8 bases at V and 1 base at J, with 8 bases between. The CDR3 region is CASSRQNTGELFF. The CDR3 bases are TGTGCCAGCTCGAGGCAGAACACCGGGGAGCTGTTTTTT.

The V call is TRBV24-1, the J call TRBJ2-2; a possible D gene is TRBD2 (6 bases). The CDR3 extends over 14 amino acids. The V end was cut by 10 bases, the J end by 2 bases, with 13 bases between. The V gene's germline CDR1 is KGHDR and CDR2 SFDVKD. The chain's CDR3 is CATGGRGNTGELFF. CDR3 nucleotide sequence: TGTGCCACGGGGGGAAGGGGTAACACCGGGGAGCTGTTTTTT.

Only a few counts were recorded for this clone. This chain connects TRBV25-1 to TRBJ1-2; tentatively, D is TRBD1 (6 bases). The CDR3 loop spans 14 amino acids. Germline V gene lookup returns CDR1 MGHDK and CDR2 SYGVNS. V was cut by 4 bases and J by 2 bases, with 11 bases left in between. The CDR3 spells CASSGTGHNYGYTF. The CDR3 coding sequence is TGTGCCAGCAGTGGAACAGGGCACAACTATGGCTACACCTTC.

This chain uses TRBV4-1 with TRBJ1-3, with D unclear. The CDR3 covers 16 residues. V lost 3 bases and J lost 0, with 12 bases in between. Germline loops: CDR1 MGHRA, CDR2 YSYEKL. The CDR3 DNA reads as TGCGCCAGCAGCCAGACGAAGGAGGACTCTGGAAACACCATATATTTT. It is translated as CASSQTKEDSGNTIYF.

The rearrangement uses TRBV6-6 and TRBJ1-2; D may be TRBD1 (6 bases). Trimming removed 7 bases from V and 7 bases from J, with 16 bases in between. Germline CDR1 is MNHNY and CDR2 is SVGAGI (reference sequence). There are 13 residues in the CDR3. CDR3: CASTLSDRSGYTF. In DNA form, the CDR3 reads TGTGCCAGCACCCTCTCCGACAGGTCTGGCTACACCTTC.

The J gene is TRBJ2-1, the V gene TRBV24-1, with 10 bases identical to TRBD1. This CDR3 spans 17 amino acids. Germline CDR1 reads KGHDR; CDR2 reads SFDVKD. V trimming: 4 bases; J trimming: 8 bases; junction bases outside the gene matches: 13. CDR3 sequence: CATSDPRGDRGKDEQFF. CDR3 nucleotides: TGTGCCACCAGTGACCCTCGAGGGGACAGGGGCAAGGATGAGCAGTTCTTC.

This rearrangement joins TRBV5-1 to TRBJ1-4, with D possibly matching TRBD1 (5 bases). The CDR3 runs 16 residues. The V end lost 5 bases, the J end lost 5 bases, and 19 bases lay between the germline ends. Per the germline V gene, CDR1 is SGHRS and CDR2 is YFSETQ. CDR3 sequence: CASRGATTGSNEKLFF. As DNA, the CDR3 is TGCGCCAGCAGAGGGGCCACAACAGGTTCAAATGAAAAACTGTTTTTT.

V and J are TRBV4-1 and TRBJ2-4, with unresolved D. V lost 4 bases to trimming and J lost 5 bases, with 12 bases between them. Germline lookup yields CDR1 MGHRA and CDR2 YSYEKL. This CDR3 is built from 14 residues. The DNA for the CDR3 is TGCGCCAGCAGCCGCCAAACAGACGAAAACATTCAGTACTTC. This encodes CASSRQTDENIQYF.

This sequence joins TRBV6-4 and TRBJ2-7; perhaps TRBD2 as D (5 bases). Trimming removed 8 bases from V and 4 bases from J, with 12 bases in between. Germline V gene sequence: CDR1 MRHNA, CDR2 SNTAGT. There are 12 residues in the CDR3. For the CDR3, the DNA is TGTGCCAGCCAGCCCAGGAGGTACGAGCAGTACTTC. Translating it yields CASQPRRYEQYF.

The rearrangement joins TRBV7-9 to TRBJ1-6; D gene ambiguous. V was trimmed by 3 bases and J by 7 bases, leaving 7 bases between them. Per germline, CDR1 SEHNR and CDR2 FQNEAQ (reference sequence). The CDR3 is made up of 13 amino acids. Here the CDR3 DNA reads TGTGCCAGCAGCTTCGAGGGAAATTCACCCCTCCACTTT. Amino acid sequence: CASSFEGNSPLHF. Variable domain in full (rest from reference TRBV7-9 and TRBJ1-6): DTGVSQNPRHKITKRGQNVTFRCDPISEHNRLYWYRQTLGQGPEFLTYFQNEAQLEKSRLLSDRFSAERPKGSFSTLEIQRTEQGDSAMYLCASSFEGNSPLHFGNGTRLTVT.

The chain is built from TRBV7-8 and TRBJ2-7; D possibly corresponds to TRBD2 (5 bases). This CDR3 has 17 amino acids. Germline CDR1 and CDR2: SGHVS and FQNEAQ. Between the trimmed V and J ends, which lost 3 bases and 2 bases, there was a span of 20 bases. In nucleotides, the CDR3 is TGTGCCAGCAGCTTTCCGAGCAACCCGGACTCAACCTACGAGCAGTACTTC. Protein: CASSFPSNPDSTYEQYF. The variable domain in full, completed from reference TRBV7-8 and TRBJ2-7, reads GAGVSQSPRYKVAKRGQDVALRCDPISGHVSLFWYQQALGQGPEFLTYFQNEAQLDKSGLPSDRFFAERPEGSVSTLKIQRTQQEDSAVYLCASSFPSNPDSTYEQYFGPGTRLTVT.